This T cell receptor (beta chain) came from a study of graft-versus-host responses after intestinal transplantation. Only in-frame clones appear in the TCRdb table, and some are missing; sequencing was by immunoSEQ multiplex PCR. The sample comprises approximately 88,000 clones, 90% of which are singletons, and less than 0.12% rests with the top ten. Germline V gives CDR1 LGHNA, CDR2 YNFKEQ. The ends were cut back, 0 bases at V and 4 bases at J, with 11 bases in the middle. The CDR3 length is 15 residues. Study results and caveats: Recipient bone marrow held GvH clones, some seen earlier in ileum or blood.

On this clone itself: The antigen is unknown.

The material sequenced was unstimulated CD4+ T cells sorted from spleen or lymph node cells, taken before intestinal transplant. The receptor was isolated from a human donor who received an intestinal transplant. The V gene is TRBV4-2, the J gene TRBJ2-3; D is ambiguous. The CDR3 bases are TGTGCCAGCAGCCAAGAAGCGATTCTGGCAGATACGCAGTATTTT. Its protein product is CASSQEAILADTQYF.